Following are 9 T cell receptor beta chains from one sample sequenced in a study of OX40 agonist ivuxolimab in advanced cancers. Some clones are missing from TCRdb's copy, which holds only in-frame ones; the method was immunoSEQ multiplex PCR. Of about 64,000 clones listed, roughly 81% were seen once; the top ten hold around 3%. The specimen comprised CD4+ or CD8+ T cells sorted from blood, sampled in a trial of the OX40 agonist ivuxolimab. These receptors were taken from an adult with an advanced solid tumor such as melanoma, head and neck, liver or kidney cancer.

As regards this clone: One end of the junction fails to match germline, which may point to a read error. The V gene is TRBV7-2, the J gene TRBJ2-5; 10 positions match TRBD2. Per the germline V gene, CDR1 is SGHTA and CDR2 is FQGNSA. The CDR3 is made up of 15 amino acids. The CDR3 DNA follows: TGTGCCAGCAGCTCTGGACTAGCGGTGGGAGAGGCCCAGTACTTC. Translation gives CASSSGLAVGEAQYF.

This chain connects TRBV7-9 to TRBJ2-1; 12 bases are a match to TRBD2. In germline, CDR1 is SEHNR, CDR2 FQNEAQ (reference sequence). The CDR3 is made up of 15 amino acids. V shed 4 bases, J shed 8 bases, and the junction held 6 bases outside the gene matches. The CDR3: CASSSQTSGGDEQFF. DNA of the CDR3: TGTGCCAGCAGCTCCCAGACTAGCGGGGGCGATGAGCAGTTCTTC.

The V and J genes are TRBV7-6 and TRBJ2-6; no clear D. Germline V lookup: CDR1 SGHVS, CDR2 FNYEAQ. The CDR3 consists of 15 residues. V dropped 5 bases and J dropped 1 base, with 9 bases sitting between them. CDR3 nucleotides: TGTGCCAGCAGCCTCAGTGGGTCTGGGGCCAACGTCCTGACTTTC. It is translated as CASSLSGSGANVLTF.

The CDR3 DNA reads as TGTGCCAGCAGCTCACAGGGGTCGGATAATTCACCCCTCCACTTT. As protein: CASSSQGSDNSPLHF. The chain employs TRBV7-3 and TRBJ1-6; 7 nucleotides line up with TRBD1. The germline V gene encodes CDR1 SGHTA and CDR2 FQGTGA. This CDR3 has 15 residues. J lost 5 bases, V lost 4 bases, and 5 bases had no gene match.

The J gene is TRBJ2-5, the V gene TRBV11-2; TRBD1 matches at 8 bases. CDR1 and CDR2 from the germline V gene are SGHAT and FQNNGV. The CDR3 covers 14 residues. J gave up 9 bases and V 6 bases, and 12 bases lay outside the gene matches. The CDR3 DNA follows: TGTGCCAGCAGATCACCCACAGGGGGTAAAGCCCAGTACTTC. It yields the protein CASRSPTGGKAQYF.

This clone was observed once. The same CDR3 also results from other DNA sequences found in this sample. The chain has TRBV20-1 and TRBJ1-1; unclear D gene. This CDR3 spans 11 amino acids. CDR1 DFQATT and CDR2 SNEGSKA come from the germline V gene (reference sequence). Trimming left V 3 bases short and J 7 bases short, with 9 bases between. The CDR3 here is CSARRQFEAFF. Here the CDR3 DNA reads TGCAGTGCTAGGAGGCAGTTTGAAGCTTTCTTT.

This chain connects TRBV10-3 to TRBJ1-3; the D is unclear. The V gene's germline CDR1 is ENHRY and CDR2 SYGVKD. The CDR3 runs to 14 residues. V lost 10 bases to trimming and J lost 1 base, with 14 bases between them. CDR3 in DNA: TGTGCCAGCGACAACGGTGGGTCTGGAAACACCATATATTTT. Translation: CASDNGGSGNTIYF.

The chain couples TRBV7-8 to TRBJ2-7, with D hard to call. V lost 4 bases and J 6 bases, leaving 7 bases between the germline ends. The V gene's germline CDR1 is SGHVS and CDR2 FQNEAQ. This CDR3 comprises 11 residues. DNA of the CDR3: TGTGCCAGCAGCTACGGACGCGAGCAGTACTTC. The encoded protein is CASSYGREQYF.

The chain combines TRBV6-5 with TRBJ1-4; 7 bases match TRBD1. The J segment lost 3 bases and the V segment lost 2 bases, leaving 6 bases of the junction unmatched. This CDR3 is 16 amino acids long. The germline CDR1 and CDR2 sequences are MNHEY and SVGAGI. CDR3 DNA sequence: TGTGCCAGCAGTTACGACAGGGCGGCGGCTAATGAAAAACTGTTTTTT. The encoded protein is CASSYDRAAANEKLFF.